The rows below give T cell receptor beta chains drawn from one sample of a study of blood T cell repertoires in COVID-19. Using immunoSEQ multiplex PCR, the repertoire was profiled, and TCRdb retains in-frame clones only, with some absent. The sample contains some 320,000 clones, around 87% of which appear only once. Material: PBMCs or T cells enriched from blood (not recorded which). All receptors derive from a woman aged 25 to 39 who had recovered from COVID-19. The CDR3 runs from the conserved cysteine through the conserved F or W. A D gene is named only where the DNA matches it firmly. Size is stated for part of the rows, as once, few or many counts, or as a class when the clone is expanded.

CDR3aa,CDR3nt,v_gene,j_gene,d_gene,abundance
CASRADNLRERATEAFF,TGTGCCAGCAGGGCCGATAACCTCAGGGAAAGAGCCACTGAAGCTTTCTTT,TRBV2,TRBJ1-1,NA,NA
CASSLALSSGGPETQYF,TGCGCCAGCAGCTTGGCCCTGTCTAGCGGGGGCCCGGAGACCCAGTACTTC,TRBV5-1,TRBJ2-5,TRBD2,NA
CASSPGLDNSPLHF,TGTGCCAGCAGTCCGGGACTGGACAATTCACCCCTCCACTTT,TRBV6-6,TRBJ1-6,NA,NA
CASSIGGWGGYDEQFF,TGTGCCAGTAGTATAGGAGGTTGGGGGGGGTATGATGAGCAGTTCTTC,TRBV19,TRBJ2-1,TRBD2,NA
CASSYHEGTMTTFVVTEAFF,TGTGCCAGCAGTTATCATGAGGGTACCATGACCACTTTCGTGGTCACTGAAGCTTTCTTT,TRBV6-2/TRBV6-3,TRBJ1-1,NA,NA
CASSRYGQGFYNSPLHF,TGTGCCAGCAGTCGCTACGGACAGGGCTTTTATAATTCACCCCTCCACTTT,TRBV6-6,TRBJ1-6,TRBD1,NA
CASSLERDTGELFF,TGTGCCAGCAGCTTAGAGCGAGACACCGGGGAGCTGTTTTTT,TRBV7-2,TRBJ2-2,NA,NA
CASSLVTGGDTEAFF,TGTGCCAGCAGTTTAGTGACAGGGGGTGACACTGAAGCTTTCTTT,TRBV27,TRBJ1-1,TRBD1,NA
CASRPAGVNNEQFF,TGTGCCAGCAGGCCAGCGGGGGTTAACAATGAGCAGTTCTTC,TRBV28,TRBJ2-1,TRBD2,NA
CASSLRTRGENIQYF,TGTGCCAGCAGCCTCCGGACTAGGGGGGAAAACATTCAGTACTTC,TRBV7-8,TRBJ2-4,NA,NA
CASSLDRDDSPLHF,TGCGCCAGCAGCTTGGACAGGGATGATTCACCCCTCCACTTT,TRBV5-1,TRBJ1-6,NA,once
CASSIWGQGAGELNTEAFF,TGTGCCAGTAGTATTTGGGGACAGGGGGCCGGAGAGTTAAACACTGAAGCTTTCTTT,TRBV19,TRBJ1-1,TRBD1,NA
CASSESIYEQYF,TGTGCCAGCAGTGAATCAATCTACGAGCAGTACTTC,TRBV6-1,TRBJ2-7,NA,NA
CASSLETGGASQAFF,TGCGCCAGCAGCTTGGAGACAGGGGGCGCCTCCCAAGCTTTCTTT,TRBV5-1,TRBJ1-1,TRBD1,NA
CASSQDRGVGGYTF,TGTGCCAGCAGCCAAGATAGGGGTGTAGGCGGCTACACCTTC,TRBV3-1/TRBV3-2,TRBJ1-2,NA,few
CASGQTQGFYGYTF,TGTGCCAGCGGCCAGACACAGGGCTTCTATGGCTACACCTTC,TRBV5-4,TRBJ1-2,NA,few
CASSLPGGPSTNEKLFF,TGTGCCAGTAGTCTTCCAGGGGGCCCTTCAACTAATGAAAAACTGTTTTTT,TRBV19,TRBJ1-4,TRBD1,NA
CASSIGPPTGELFF,TGTGCCAGCAGTATTGGGCCCCCCACCGGGGAGCTGTTTTTT,TRBV4-2,TRBJ2-2,NA,many
CAWSGGGSNYGYTF,TGTGCCTGGAGTGGGGGGGGATCAAACTATGGCTACACCTTC,TRBV30,TRBJ1-2,NA,once
CSVDRGYEQYF,TGCAGCGTTGACAGGGGCTACGAGCAGTACTTC,TRBV29-1,TRBJ2-7,NA,NA
CASSGQNNEKLFF,TGCGCCAGCAGCGGACAGAATAATGAAAAACTGTTTTTT,TRBV4-1,TRBJ1-4,NA,NA
CASSQDRFGAFRGYTF,TGCGCCAGCAGCCAAGATAGGTTTGGGGCCTTCAGGGGCTACACCTTC,TRBV4-1,TRBJ1-2,NA,NA
CASSQESSGGAYNEQFF,TGTGCCAGCAGCCAAGAATCTAGCGGGGGGGCATACAATGAGCAGTTCTTC,TRBV14,TRBJ2-1,TRBD2,few
CASSYSAPSNSPLHF,TGTGCCAGCAGTTACTCCGCGCCGTCCAATTCACCCCTCCACTTT,TRBV6-6,TRBJ1-6,NA,NA